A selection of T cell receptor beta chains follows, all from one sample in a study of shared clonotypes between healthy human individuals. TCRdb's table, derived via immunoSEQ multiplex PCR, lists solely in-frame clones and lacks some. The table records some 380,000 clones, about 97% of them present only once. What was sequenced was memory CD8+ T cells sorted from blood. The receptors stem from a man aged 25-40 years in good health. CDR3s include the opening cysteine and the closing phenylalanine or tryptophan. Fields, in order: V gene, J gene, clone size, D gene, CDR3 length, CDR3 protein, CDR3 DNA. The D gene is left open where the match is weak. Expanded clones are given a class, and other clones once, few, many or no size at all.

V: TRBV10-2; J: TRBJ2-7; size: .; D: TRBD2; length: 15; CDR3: CASRGTSGRIYEQYF; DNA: TGCGCCAGCAGGGGGACTAGCGGGAGAATCTACGAGCAGTACTTC
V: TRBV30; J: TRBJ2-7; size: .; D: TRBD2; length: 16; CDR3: CAWDPGLAGYNIEQYF; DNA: TGTGCCTGGGACCCTGGACTAGCGGGATATAATATCGAGCAGTACTTC
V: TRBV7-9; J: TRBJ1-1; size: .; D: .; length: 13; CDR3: CASSRDVNTEAFF; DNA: TGTGCCAGCAGCCGGGACGTGAACACTGAAGCTTTCTTT
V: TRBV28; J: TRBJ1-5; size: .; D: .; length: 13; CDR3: CAVGQDGNQPQHF; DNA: TGTGCTGTCGGTCAGGATGGAAATCAGCCCCAGCATTTT
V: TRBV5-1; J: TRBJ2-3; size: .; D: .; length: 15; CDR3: CASSFGSSAPGTQYF; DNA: TGCGCCAGCAGCTTTGGGTCCAGTGCCCCGGGAACGCAGTATTTT
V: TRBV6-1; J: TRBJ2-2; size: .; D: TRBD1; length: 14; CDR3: CASSEDRATGELFF; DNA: TGTGCCAGCAGTGAGGACAGGGCAACCGGGGAGCTGTTTTTT
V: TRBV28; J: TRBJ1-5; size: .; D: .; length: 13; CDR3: CASTNRENQPQHF; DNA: TGTGCCAGCACCAATAGGGAAAATCAGCCCCAGCATTTT
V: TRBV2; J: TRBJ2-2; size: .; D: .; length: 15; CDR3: CASSARVVRTGELFF; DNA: TGTGCCAGCAGTGCGAGGGTGGTAAGGACCGGGGAGCTGTTTTTT
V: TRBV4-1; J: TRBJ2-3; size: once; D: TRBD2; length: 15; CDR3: CASSQVSSGRGTQYF; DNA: TGCGCCAGCAGCCAAGTTTCTAGCGGGAGGGGGACGCAGTATTTT
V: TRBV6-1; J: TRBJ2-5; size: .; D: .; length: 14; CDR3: CAGRTYLTQETQYF; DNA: TGTGCCGGACGAACCTATCTCACCCAAGAGACCCAGTACTTC
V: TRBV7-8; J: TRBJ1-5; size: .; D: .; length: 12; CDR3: CASSLAGQPQHF; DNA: TGTGCCAGCAGCTTAGCAGGTCAGCCCCAGCATTTT
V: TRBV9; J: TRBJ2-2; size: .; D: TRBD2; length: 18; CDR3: CASSAKGLAGVRTGELFF; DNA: TGTGCCAGCAGCGCGAAGGGACTAGCGGGAGTTCGCACCGGGGAGCTGTTTTTT
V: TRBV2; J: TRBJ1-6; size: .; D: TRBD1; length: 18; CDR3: CASSQWGGQVLYNSPLHF; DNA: TGTGCCAGCAGTCAATGGGGGGGACAGGTGCTCTATAATTCACCCCTCCACTTT
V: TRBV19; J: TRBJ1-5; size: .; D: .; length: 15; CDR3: CASSVGGLGNQPQHF; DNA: TGTGCCAGTAGTGTGGGGGGGCTTGGCAATCAGCCCCAGCATTTT
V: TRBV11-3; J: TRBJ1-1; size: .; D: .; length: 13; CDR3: CASSLDRGTEAFF; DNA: TGTGCCAGCAGCTTAGATCGGGGTACTGAAGCTTTCTTT
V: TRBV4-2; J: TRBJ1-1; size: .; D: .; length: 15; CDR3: CASSHVSRGGPVAFF; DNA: TGTGCCAGCAGCCATGTAAGCCGGGGGGGTCCGGTAGCTTTCTTT
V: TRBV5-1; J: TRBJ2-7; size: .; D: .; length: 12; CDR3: CASSRDSYEQYF; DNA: TGCGCCAGCAGCCGGGACTCCTACGAGCAGTACTTC
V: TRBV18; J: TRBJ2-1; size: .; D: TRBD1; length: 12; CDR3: CASSPWDRYQFF; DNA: TGTGCCAGCTCACCTTGGGACAGGTATCAGTTCTTC
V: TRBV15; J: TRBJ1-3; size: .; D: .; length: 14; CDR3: CATSRDEWDNPIYF; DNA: TGTGCCACCAGCAGAGATGAGTGGGACAATCCCATATATTTT
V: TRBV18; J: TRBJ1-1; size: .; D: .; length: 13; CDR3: CASSPTRETEAFF; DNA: TGTGCCAGCTCACCGACGAGGGAAACTGAAGCTTTCTTT
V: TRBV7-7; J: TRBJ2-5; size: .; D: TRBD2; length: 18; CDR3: CASSLEGKASGGQETQYF; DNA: TGTGCTAGCAGCTTAGAAGGGAAGGCTAGCGGGGGCCAAGAGACCCAGTACTTC
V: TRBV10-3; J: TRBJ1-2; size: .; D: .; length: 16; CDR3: CAISEPGEMANMGYTF; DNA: TGTGCCATCAGTGAGCCCGGGGAAATGGCCAATATGGGCTACACCTTC
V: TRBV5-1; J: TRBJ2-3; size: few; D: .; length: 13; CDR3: CASSLDSTDTQYF; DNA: TGCGCCAGCAGCTTGGACAGCACAGATACGCAGTATTTT
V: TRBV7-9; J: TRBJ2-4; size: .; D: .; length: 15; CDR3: CASSHPDRAKNIQYF; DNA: TGTGCCAGCAGCCACCCGGACAGAGCCAAAAACATTCAGTACTTC
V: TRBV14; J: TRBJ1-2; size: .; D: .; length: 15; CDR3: CASSQDPWGAGGYTF; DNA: TGTGCCAGCAGCCAAGATCCGTGGGGGGCAGGTGGCTACACCTTC
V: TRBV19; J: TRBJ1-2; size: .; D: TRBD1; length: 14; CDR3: CASSLQQGNYGYTF; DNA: TGTGCCAGTAGTCTCCAACAGGGGAACTATGGCTACACCTTC
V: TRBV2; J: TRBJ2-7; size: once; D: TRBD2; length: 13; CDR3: CASNPSGTYEQYF; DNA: TGTGCCAGCAACCCTAGCGGAACCTACGAGCAGTACTTC
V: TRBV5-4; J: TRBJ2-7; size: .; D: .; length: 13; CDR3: CASSLGTENEQYF; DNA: TGTGCCAGCAGCTTGGGGACTGAAAACGAGCAGTACTTC
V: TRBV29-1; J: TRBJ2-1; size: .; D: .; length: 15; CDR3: CSVVGTTSSYNEQFF; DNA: TGCAGCGTTGTAGGCACAACTAGCTCCTACAATGAGCAGTTCTTC
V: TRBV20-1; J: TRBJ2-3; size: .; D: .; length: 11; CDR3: CSARNTDTQYF; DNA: TGCAGTGCTAGAAACACAGATACGCAGTATTTT
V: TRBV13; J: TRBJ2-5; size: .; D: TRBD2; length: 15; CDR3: CASSPGLAGQETQYF; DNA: TGTGCCAGCAGCCCCGGACTAGCGGGGCAAGAGACCCAGTACTTC
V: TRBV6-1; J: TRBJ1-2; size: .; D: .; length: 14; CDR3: CASSYEGIYYGYTF; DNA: TGTGCCAGCAGTTATGAGGGGATTTACTATGGCTACACCTTC
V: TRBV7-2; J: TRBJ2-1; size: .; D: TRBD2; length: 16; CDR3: CASSHFLAGGYNEQFF; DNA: TGTGCCAGCAGCCACTTTCTAGCGGGAGGGTACAATGAGCAGTTCTTC
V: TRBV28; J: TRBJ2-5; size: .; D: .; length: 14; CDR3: CASKELARQETQYF; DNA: TGTGCCAGCAAGGAGCTAGCGAGGCAAGAGACCCAGTACTTC
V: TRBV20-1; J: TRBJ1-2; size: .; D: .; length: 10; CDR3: CSAVRGSDTF; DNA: TGCAGTGCCGTCCGGGGTTCGGACACCTTC
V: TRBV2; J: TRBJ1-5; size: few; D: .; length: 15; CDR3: CASSEVRRINQPQHF; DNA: TGTGCCAGCAGTGAAGTTAGACGGATCAATCAGCCCCAGCATTTT
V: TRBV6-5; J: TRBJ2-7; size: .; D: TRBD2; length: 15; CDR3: CASSRLAGVFYEQYF; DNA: TGTGCCAGCAGCCGGCTAGCGGGAGTTTTCTACGAGCAGTACTTC